This TCR beta chain was obtained from a study of shared clonotypes between healthy human individuals. Germline V gene lookup returns CDR1 WSHSY and CDR2 SAAADI. V lost 9 bases, J lost 5 bases, and 4 bases stayed unmatched. This CDR3 has 13 amino acids. Original processing methods: Junction-only immunoSEQ sequences carried no quality scores, so filtering differed. Libraries were prepared by immunoSEQ multiplex PCR; TCRdb keeps only in-frame clonotypes and omits some of them. That table is the source of V, J and clone size, and D and trimming were worked out from the DNA. The sample has around 2.1 million clones; nearly 97% are singletons. On this clone itself: Its cognate antigen is unknown.

A CD45RA-negative memory subset and a CD45RA+ naive subset were separated from the CD4+ cells. Study results and limitations: Only blood samples were collected, and tissue repertoires likely differ. Relative to memory subsets, naive subsets generally showed larger estimated richness.

The sequenced sample consisted of naive CD4+ T cells sorted from blood. Subset in this sample: CD45RA+ positively selected. The receptor's source is a man aged 18 to 29 in good health. V is TRBV10-2 and J is TRBJ2-3; 11 bases line up with TRBD2. This chain's CDR3 is CASSLAGVDTQYF. Written as DNA, the CDR3 is TGCGCCAGTTCACTAGCGGGAGTAGATACGCAGTATTTT.